The rows below give T cell receptor beta chains drawn from one sample of a study of T cell changes during pregnancy in multiple sclerosis. TCRdb keeps only in-frame clones here, not all; method: immunoSEQ multiplex PCR. The data show roughly 58,000 clones, with roughly 90% seen just once and 3% to 3.5% held by the top ten. Sequencing was performed on CD8+ T cells from peripheral blood mononuclear cells, taken before pregnancy. These receptors originate from a female donor with multiple sclerosis, enrolled in a pregnancy study. CDR3s include the opening cysteine and the closing phenylalanine or tryptophan. The D gene is left open where the match is weak. Not all rows give a size; the values are once, few, many and, for expanded clones, a class.

v_gene,j_gene,d_gene,abundance,CDR3aa,CDR3nt
TRBV15,TRBJ1-6,-,-,CATSRDREGYSPLHF,TGTGCCACCAGCAGAGACAGGGAAGGCTACTCACCCCTCCACTTT
TRBV5-8,TRBJ1-1,TRBD1,-,CASSSATGDTEAFF,TGTGCCAGCAGCTCTGCCACAGGGGACACTGAAGCTTTCTTT
TRBV5-8,TRBJ1-1,-,-,CASSLAAGIEAFF,TGTGCCAGCAGCTTGGCGGCAGGGATTGAAGCTTTCTTT
TRBV9,TRBJ1-1,-,-,CASSVAYRDTEAFF,TGTGCCAGCAGCGTAGCGTACAGGGACACTGAAGCTTTCTTT
TRBV7-3,TRBJ2-3,-,-,CASSLPFDTFSTDTQYF,TGTGCCAGCAGCTTACCTTTCGACACGTTCTCCACAGATACGCAGTATTTT
TRBV27,TRBJ1-6,TRBD1,-,CASSPGTGTHSPLHF,TGTGCCAGCAGTCCGGGGACAGGGACACATTCACCCCTCCACTTT
TRBV9,TRBJ2-1,TRBD1,-,CASSPTGEVRTMEQFF,TGTGCCAGCAGCCCGACAGGGGAAGTAAGGACGATGGAGCAGTTCTTC
TRBV6-6,TRBJ1-3,-,-,CASSFGQLYSGNTIYF,TGTGCCAGCAGTTTCGGACAGCTTTACTCTGGAAACACCATATATTTT
TRBV7-2,TRBJ2-3,TRBD2,-,CASSSLGGGASDTQYF,TGTGCCAGCAGCTCCCTGGGCGGGGGGGCCTCTGATACGCAGTATTTT
TRBV9,TRBJ2-7,TRBD2,-,CASSAGLAADEQYF,TGTGCCAGCAGCGCCGGACTAGCGGCGGACGAGCAGTACTTC
TRBV7-2,TRBJ2-4,-,-,CASSRDQPPGDIQYF,TGTGCCAGCAGCCGTGATCAACCCCCAGGGGACATTCAGTACTTC
TRBV10-2,TRBJ2-7,-,-,CASSDWAHEQYF,TGCGCCAGCAGTGATTGGGCCCACGAGCAGTACTTC
TRBV27,TRBJ2-2,TRBD1,-,CASSSQGANTGELFF,TGTGCCAGCAGTTCCCAGGGGGCGAACACCGGGGAGCTGTTTTTT
TRBV6-4,TRBJ2-1,-,-,CASSGGGEQGEQFF,TGTGCCAGCAGTGGAGGGGGTGAGCAGGGTGAGCAGTTCTTC
TRBV7-9,TRBJ1-2,TRBD1,-,CASSLVEGAGYGYTF,TGTGCCAGCAGCTTAGTTGAGGGGGCGGGCTATGGCTACACCTTC
TRBV5-4,TRBJ2-3,TRBD2,-,CASSLELAGGLSTDTQYF,TGTGCCAGCAGCTTGGAACTAGCGGGGGGTCTGAGCACAGATACGCAGTATTTT
TRBV6-1,TRBJ2-6,TRBD2,medium-sized,CASSERGGSGANVLTF,TGTGCCAGCAGTGAACGGGGGGGCTCTGGGGCCAACGTCCTGACTTTC
TRBV7-6,TRBJ2-2,-,-,CASSRGWDTGELFF,TGTGCCAGCAGCCGGGGTTGGGACACCGGGGAGCTGTTTTTT
TRBV11-2,TRBJ2-7,-,medium-sized,CASSLSRGYEQYF,TGTGCCAGCAGCTTATCCAGGGGCTACGAGCAGTACTTC
TRBV9,TRBJ1-1,TRBD1,-,CASSGGTGVTEAFF,TGTGCCAGCAGCGGGGGGACAGGGGTGACTGAAGCTTTCTTT
TRBV5-8,TRBJ2-3,-,-,CASSRLTDTQYF,TGTGCCAGCAGCCGTTTAACAGATACGCAGTATTTT
TRBV7-9,TRBJ2-2,-,-,CASSLGQSGELFF,TGTGCCAGCAGCTTAGGACAGTCCGGGGAGCTGTTTTTT
TRBV9,TRBJ2-2,-,-,CASSVVQYTGELFF,TGTGCCAGCAGCGTAGTTCAGTACACCGGGGAGCTGTTTTTT
TRBV13,TRBJ2-4,-,-,CASSTGGGGKNIQYF,TGTGCCAGCAGCACCGGAGGGGGGGGTAAAAACATTCAGTACTTC
TRBV10-3,TRBJ2-5,TRBD2,-,CAISETSGGAGETQYF,TGTGCCATCAGTGAAACTAGCGGGGGGGCGGGGGAGACCCAGTACTTC
TRBV19,TRBJ1-1,-,-,CAARWQMNTEAFF,TGTGCCGCCCGATGGCAGATGAACACTGAAGCTTTCTTT
TRBV7-2,TRBJ1-6,TRBD1,few,CASSSRGQGGSPLHF,TGTGCCAGCAGCTCCAGGGGACAGGGAGGCTCACCCCTCCACTTT
TRBV19,TRBJ2-5,-,-,CASSVGTGLGTQYF,TGTGCCAGTAGTGTCGGGACTGGGCTGGGGACCCAGTACTTC
TRBV19,TRBJ1-2,-,-,CASSSYGYTF,TGTGCCAGTAGCAGCTATGGCTACACCTTC
TRBV7-9,TRBJ2-1,TRBD1,once,CASSSRNTGGIHNEQFF,TGTGCCAGCAGCTCGCGAAACACAGGGGGGATCCACAATGAGCAGTTCTTC
TRBV18,TRBJ2-7,-,-,CASSPWGSEQYF,TGTGCCAGCTCACCCTGGGGCAGCGAGCAGTACTTC
TRBV16,TRBJ2-7,TRBD2,-,CASSQLRGEPGLAGGDSYEQYF,TGTGCCAGCAGCCAATTACGAGGTGAACCGGGACTAGCGGGGGGGGACTCCTACGAGCAGTACTTC
TRBV7-9,TRBJ1-1,-,-,CASSSMGVMNTEAFF,TGTGCCAGCAGCTCGATGGGAGTGATGAACACTGAAGCTTTCTTT
TRBV14,TRBJ1-1,-,-,CASSHSGLNTEAFF,TGTGCCAGCAGCCACTCAGGTTTAAACACTGAAGCTTTCTTT
TRBV9,TRBJ1-1,-,once,CASSLDTNTEAFF,TGTGCCAGCAGCCTGGACACGAACACTGAAGCTTTCTTT
TRBV9,TRBJ2-1,TRBD2,-,CASSPWEGNEQFF,TGTGCCAGCAGCCCATGGGAGGGCAATGAGCAGTTCTTC
TRBV7-2,TRBJ1-6,-,-,CASSLRGNLNSPLHF,TGTGCCAGCAGCCTCAGGGGTAATTTGAATTCACCCCTCCACTTT
TRBV2,TRBJ2-5,-,-,CASSAISETKETQYF,TGTGCCAGCAGCGCTATATCCGAGACTAAGGAGACCCAGTACTTC
TRBV12-5,TRBJ1-1,-,-,CASGFTLNTEAFF,TGTGCTAGTGGTTTTACACTGAACACTGAAGCTTTCTTT
TRBV6-4,TRBJ2-1,TRBD2,-,CASSESGGSYNEQFF,TGTGCCAGCAGTGAAAGCGGGGGATCCTACAATGAGCAGTTCTTC
TRBV7-2,TRBJ1-1,TRBD1,-,CASSSDRVGTEAFF,TGTGCCAGCAGCTCCGACAGGGTGGGCACTGAAGCTTTCTTT
TRBV9,TRBJ2-7,TRBD1,few,CASSPSPGTANYEQYF,TGTGCCAGCAGCCCTAGCCCCGGGACAGCTAACTACGAGCAGTACTTC
TRBV19,TRBJ2-7,TRBD1,-,CASSIETGTLYEQYF,TGTGCCAGTAGTATTGAGACAGGGACACTTTACGAGCAGTACTTC
TRBV7-9,TRBJ1-6,-,-,CASTNSTYNSPLHF,TGTGCCAGCACAAACTCAACTTATAATTCACCCCTCCACTTT
TRBV7-2,TRBJ2-5,TRBD1,-,CASSWTGFRYF,TGTGCCAGCAGCTGGACAGGGTTTCGGTACTTC
TRBV29-1,TRBJ2-5,-,-,CSVELLDPRETQYF,TGCAGCGTTGAATTGCTAGACCCTAGAGAGACCCAGTACTTC